This TCR beta chain emerged from a study of lymphopenia after photon versus proton radiotherapy. Whole-study findings and limits: Photon-treated patients lost naive T cells and TCR diversity; proton-treated stayed stable. Authors raise, but do not show, better survival with proton therapy. Post-nadir TCR diversity decline inversely tracked overall survival among those who died.

Sequencing was performed with immunoSEQ multiplex PCR; in TCRdb, only in-frame clones are kept and a portion is missing. The sample consists of approximately 30,000 clones, 90% to 95% of them appearing once. The V gene end was trimmed by 4 bases and the J gene end by 7 bases; junction bases not matched to a gene: 13. The CDR3 totals 16 residues. Per the germline V gene, CDR1 is KGHSH and CDR2 is LQKENI. Concerning this clone itself: Its antigen remains unknown.

The receptor's source is a woman between 45 and 60 years old with cholangiocarcinoma. The specimen comprised peripheral blood, sampled from a patient treated with photon-based radiotherapy. The chain employs TRBV18 and TRBJ1-2; 9 positions match TRBD1. The CDR3 sequence: CASSQGPGQGTGGYTF. The CDR3 region has the DNA TGTGCCAGCTCACAAGGACCGGGACAGGGAACGGGTGGCTACACCTTC.